The 6 T cell receptor beta chains reported below all come from one sample, sequenced in a study of T cell repertoires in cytomegalovirus infection. Their antigens remain unidentified. One entry per CDR3 protein, called by TCRdb with MiXCR from the reads. Of about 700,000 distinct CDR3 sequences listed, 33% are singletons. Sequences were derived from cultured PBMCs, sampled from culture after CMV antigen stimulation. The source of these receptors is a human donor in good health (CMV status not recorded). Some clones in this sample may be carry-over from other donors' samples.

There are a few counts of this clonotype. CDR3 bases: TGTGCCAGCAATTGGGGTACCGGGGAGCTGTTTTTT. Translation: CASNWGTGELFF. The J gene is TRBJ2-2, the V gene TRBV6-1; D ambiguous. V was trimmed by 7 bases and J by 5 bases, leaving 8 bases between them. The germline CDR1 and CDR2 sequences are MNHNS and SASEGT. This CDR3 has 12 amino acids.

This clonotype came up many times. The chain joins TRBV7-9 to TRBJ2-7; no reliable D call. The CDR3 extends over 13 amino acids. V lost 0 bases, J lost 1 base, and 4 bases lay in between. CDR1 is SEHNR, CDR2 FQNEAQ, per germline (reference sequence). CDR3 sequence (DNA): TGTGCCAGCAGCTTAGCGACATCCTACGAGCAGTACTTC. Translated, it gives CASSLATSYEQYF.

This clonotype was seen at least ten times. The genes are TRBV7-2 and TRBJ2-1; a weak D match, TRBD2 (6 bases). Trimming removed 5 bases at V and 8 bases at J, with 16 bases between. The CDR3 loop spans 14 amino acids. The germline V gene encodes CDR1 SGHTA and CDR2 FQGNSA. DNA of the CDR3: TGTGCCAGCAGCCGAGGGACTGGCCCGTATGAGCAGTTCTTC. Protein: CASSRGTGPYEQFF.

V usage is TRBV7-2 and J usage is TRBJ2-7, with a weak D call TRBD1 (5 bases). Germline assignment: CDR1 SGHTA and CDR2 FQGNSA. The CDR3 is made up of 15 amino acids. Trimming pared 5 bases from V and 7 bases from J, leaving 21 bases between. The CDR3 sequence is CASSIAGSGLREQYF. CDR3 sequence (DNA): TGTGCCAGCAGCATCGCCGGGTCAGGGCTTAGAGAGCAGTACTTC.

V is TRBV4-1 and J is TRBJ2-7; TRBD1 aligns across 7 bases. Germline V CDR1 and CDR2: MGHRA, YSYEKL. The CDR3 consists of 15 residues. With 1 base clipped from V and 0 bases from J, the junction kept 3 bases outside the gene matches. The DNA of the CDR3 is TGCGCCAGCAGCCAAGGATGGGACAGCTCCTACGAGCAGTACTTC. Amino acid sequence: CASSQGWDSSYEQYF.

This clonotype was seen repeatedly, ten times or more. CDR3 nucleotide sequence: TGTGCCAGCCTTTTGTATGTCGGGGAGCTGTTTTTT. This translates into CASLLYVGELFF. The rearrangement joins TRBV7-2 to TRBJ2-2; D remains ambiguous. The V and J ends lost 8 bases and 7 bases respectively, with 11 bases between them. The CDR3 length is 12 residues. CDR1 and CDR2 (germline): SGHTA, FQGNSA.